This entry lists 17 T cell receptor beta chains sequenced from one sample in a study of T cell clones after liver transplantation. Here immunoSEQ multiplex PCR was the method, and the copy in TCRdb shows in-frame clones only, minus some. The sample lists roughly 73,000 clones; under 90% were seen once. Sample: CD4+ T cells from blood, taken before liver transplant. The receptor source for this set is a human donor who received a liver transplant.

The V and J genes are TRBV10-2 and TRBJ1-3, with D possibly matching TRBD1 (5 bases). This CDR3 has 15 residues. Germline V gene sequence: CDR1 WSHSY, CDR2 SAAADI. Trimming stripped 3 bases from V and 0 bases from J, with 9 bases between. The CDR3 here is CASSEKGLSGNTIYF. The CDR3 region has the DNA TGCGCCAGCAGTGAAAAGGGACTCTCTGGAAACACCATATATTTT.

A few counts support this clone. The CDR3, as DNA: TGTGCCAGCAGGGCGGGACAGAGTAATCAGCCCCAGCATTTT. Protein product: CASRAGQSNQPQHF. The genes are TRBV2 and TRBJ1-5, with TRBD1 matching 7 bases. The CDR3 has 14 amino acids. V lost 6 bases and J lost 4; bases outside the gene matches: 6. The germline gives CDR1 SNHLY, CDR2 FYNNEI.

The chain employs TRBV2 and TRBJ2-3, with D possibly matching TRBD2 (5 bases). Trimming left V 3 bases short and J 1 base short, with 5 bases between. The germline CDR1 and CDR2 sequences are SNHLY and FYNNEI. CDR3 size: 13 residues. CDR3 sequence: CASSEGGTDTQYF. The CDR3 region has the DNA TGTGCCAGCAGTGAGGGAGGCACAGATACGCAGTATTTT. Full variable domain (remainder filled in from reference TRBV2 and TRBJ2-3): EPEVTQTPSHQVTQMGQEVILRCVPISNHLYFYWYRQILGQKVEFLVSFYNNEISEKSEIFDDQFSVERPDGSNFTLKIRSTKLEDSAMYFCASSEGGTDTQYFGPGTRLTVL.

The chain joins TRBV15 to TRBJ1-4; 9 bases are shared with TRBD1. The CDR3 totals 16 residues. Germline lookup yields CDR1 LNHNV and CDR2 YYDKDF (reference sequence). The V gene end was trimmed by 1 base and the J gene end by 5 bases; junction bases not matched to a gene: 5. The DNA of the CDR3 is TGTGCCACCAGCAGAGGGCGCGGGACAGGGAATGAAAAACTGTTTTTT. Translated, it gives CATSRGRGTGNEKLFF.

The J gene is TRBJ2-7, the V gene TRBV28; D uncertain. The CDR3 covers 13 residues. The germline V and J ends were trimmed by 4 bases and 10 bases, with 17 bases remaining between them. CDR1 is MDHEN, CDR2 SYDVKM, per germline. The CDR3 DNA sequence: TGTGCCAGCAGTTACGCTACCAGAAATTATCAGTACTTC. Its protein product is CASSYATRNYQYF.

The CDR3 sequence: CASSLGGGVGYTF. Here the CDR3 DNA reads TGTGCCAGCAGCTTAGGGGGCGGGGTTGGCTACACCTTC. The chain combines TRBV7-8 with TRBJ1-2; possible D gene TRBD1, 5 bases. Germline V gene sequence: CDR1 SGHVS, CDR2 FQNEAQ. The CDR3 covers 13 residues. V was pared by 1 base and J by 7 bases, with 10 bases between.

The chain is built from TRBV6-1 and TRBJ1-1, with D possibly TRBD1 on 5 matching bases. V was trimmed by 3 bases and J by 5 bases, leaving 13 bases between them. CDR3 length: 14 residues. Per the germline V gene, CDR1 is MNHNS and CDR2 is SASEGT. CDR3 residues: CASSEAGRGTEAFF. CDR3 DNA: TGTGCCAGCAGTGAGGCAGGGCGAGGTACTGAAGCTTTCTTT.

This clone was detected a few times. The chain has TRBV25-1 and TRBJ2-3; TRBD2 agrees at 8 bases. Germline-derived CDR1 and CDR2 are MGHDK and SYGVNS. Trimming took 6 bases from V and 2 from J; bases not matched to a gene: 4. This CDR3 contains 14 residues. CDR3 in DNA: TGTGCCAGCAGGGGGACTAGATACACAGATACGCAGTATTTT. Translating gives CASRGTRYTDTQYF.

J is TRBJ1-2 and V is TRBV28; D gene ambiguous. CDR1 and CDR2 from the germline V gene are MDHEN and SYDVKM. The V end was cut by 4 bases, the J end by 5 bases, with 14 bases between. CDR3 length: 14 residues. As DNA, the CDR3 is TGTGCCAGCAGTTCCCCCCAACCCGGGTATGGCTACACCTTC. Translated: CASSSPQPGYGYTF.

This chain joins TRBV28 and TRBJ1-5; 8 positions agree with TRBD1. Germline CDR1 is MDHEN and CDR2 is SYDVKM. The CDR3 spans 15 residues. V lost 6 bases, J lost 6 bases, and 10 bases stayed unmatched. This chain's CDR3 is CASRPQGARSQPQHF. The CDR3, as DNA: TGTGCCAGCAGGCCCCAGGGGGCCCGTAGTCAGCCCCAGCATTTT.

This clone was observed a handful of times. This rearrangement joins TRBV4-2 to TRBJ2-1, with 7 bases aligning to TRBD2. Germline V gene lookup returns CDR1 LGHNA and CDR2 YNFKEQ. The V gene end was trimmed by 0 bases and the J gene end by 7 bases; junction bases not matched to a gene: 9. The CDR3 spans 16 residues. The CDR3 nucleotides read TGTGCCAGCAGCCAAGATCTTGTGGGAGGGCGTAATGAGCAGTTCTTC. Amino acid sequence: CASSQDLVGGRNEQFF.

The rearrangement uses TRBV18 and TRBJ2-7; TRBD1 aligns across 10 bases. This CDR3 comprises 16 residues. J lost 1 base, V lost 3 bases, and 6 bases had no gene match. Germline CDR1 and CDR2: KGHSH and LQKENI. The CDR3 sequence: CASSPRTGGVSYEQYF. CDR3 nucleotide sequence: TGTGCCAGCTCACCTCGGACAGGGGGAGTTTCCTACGAGCAGTACTTC.

The chain recombines TRBV2 with TRBJ2-4; a possible D gene is TRBD2 (6 bases). This CDR3 has 15 amino acids. The germline V and J ends were trimmed by 4 bases and 3 bases, with 13 bases remaining between them. CDR1 is SNHLY and CDR2 is FYNNEI in the germline V gene. The CDR3 loop is CASSGDGGVKNIQYF. CDR3 DNA: TGTGCCAGCAGTGGGGACGGAGGGGTCAAAAACATTCAGTACTTC.

This clone showed up just a few times. The chain carries TRBV7-2 and TRBJ2-1; D is undetermined. Germline-derived CDR1 and CDR2 are SGHTA and FQGNSA. Deletions cut 5 bases from V and 4 bases from J, with 12 bases between. The CDR3 covers 14 residues. CDR3 protein: CASSKIGGYNEQFF. The CDR3 DNA is TGTGCCAGCAGCAAAATCGGCGGATACAATGAGCAGTTCTTC.

A few counts support this clone. The rearrangement links TRBV30 to TRBJ2-3; 7 nucleotides match TRBD1. The germline CDR1 and CDR2 sequences are GTSNPN and SVGIG (reference sequence). This CDR3 comprises 17 residues. V lost 4 bases to trimming and J lost 0 bases; unmatched junction nucleotides: 13. CDR3 sequence reads: CAWIKSYGTDSTDTQYF. The CDR3 region has the DNA TGTGCCTGGATCAAAAGCTACGGGACAGATAGCACAGATACGCAGTATTTT.

The chain recombines TRBV7-9 with TRBJ1-2, with a possible D match to TRBD1 (5 bases). Germline V CDR1 and CDR2: SEHNR, FQNEAQ (reference sequence). The length of the CDR3 is 14 residues. V shed 3 bases and J shed 5 bases, with 13 bases lying between them. The CDR3 DNA reads TGTGCCAGCAGCTTTCCTCTTACAGGTTATGGCTACACCTTC. Its translation is CASSFPLTGYGYTF.

This clone showed up just once. The chain combines TRBV29-1 with TRBJ2-2, with 9 bases fitting TRBD1. The V segment lost 4 bases and the J segment 6 bases; nucleotides outside the gene matches: 0. Germline values: CDR1 SQVTM, CDR2 ANQGSEA. This CDR3 region has 12 residues. This CDR3 is CSVGTGAGELFF. The CDR3 bases are TGCAGCGTTGGGACAGGGGCCGGGGAGCTGTTTTTT.